This T cell receptor (beta chain) was documented in a study of blood T cell repertoires in COVID-19. Study details: Some COVID-19 samples were acute and others convalescent; all came from the United States, Italy and Spain.

V lost 3 bases, J lost 5 bases, and 11 bases lay in between. The CDR3 runs 13 residues. How the authors handled the data: Estimated nucleated cell counts came from reference gene primer amplification. TCRdb keeps only in-frame clones here, not all; method: immunoSEQ multiplex PCR. From that table come the V and J calls and clone size; the DNA was used to work out D and trimming. The data hold approximately 56,000 clones, with about 85% observed a single time. The source material was peripheral blood. The J gene is TRBJ2-7, the V gene TRBV12-3 or TRBV12-4; D unclear. The clonotype was recovered from a woman older than 75 with acute or convalescent COVID-19. The CDR3 nucleotides are TGTGCCAGCAGTTTCATTCCTCGGGACGAGCAGTACTTC. It encodes CASSFIPRDEQYF.